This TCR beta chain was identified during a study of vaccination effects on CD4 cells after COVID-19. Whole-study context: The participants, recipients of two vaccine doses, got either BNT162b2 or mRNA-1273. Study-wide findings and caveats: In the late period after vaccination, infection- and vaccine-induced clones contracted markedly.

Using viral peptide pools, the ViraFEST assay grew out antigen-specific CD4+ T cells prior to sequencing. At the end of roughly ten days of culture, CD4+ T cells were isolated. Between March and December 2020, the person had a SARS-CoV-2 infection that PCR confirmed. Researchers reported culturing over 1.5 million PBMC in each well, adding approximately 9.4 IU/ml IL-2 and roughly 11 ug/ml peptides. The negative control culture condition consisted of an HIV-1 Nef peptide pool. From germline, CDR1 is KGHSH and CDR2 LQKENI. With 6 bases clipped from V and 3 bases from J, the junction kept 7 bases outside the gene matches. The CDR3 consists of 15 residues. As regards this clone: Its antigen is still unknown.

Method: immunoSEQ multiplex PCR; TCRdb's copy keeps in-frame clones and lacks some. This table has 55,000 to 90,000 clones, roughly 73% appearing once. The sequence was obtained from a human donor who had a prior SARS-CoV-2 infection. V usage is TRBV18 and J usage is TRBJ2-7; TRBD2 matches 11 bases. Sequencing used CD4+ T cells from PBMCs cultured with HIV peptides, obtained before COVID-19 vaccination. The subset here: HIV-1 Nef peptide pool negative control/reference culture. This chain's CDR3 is CASSQSGTSGYEQYF. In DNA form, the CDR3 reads TGTGCCAGCTCCCAGAGTGGGACTAGCGGCTACGAGCAGTACTTC. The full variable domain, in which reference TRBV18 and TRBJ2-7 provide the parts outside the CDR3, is NAGVMQNPRHLVRRRGQEARLRCSPMKGHSHVYWYRQLPEEGLKFMVYLQKENIIDESGMPKERFSAEFPKEGPSILRIQQVVRGDSAAYFCASSQSGTSGYEQYFGPGTRLTVT.